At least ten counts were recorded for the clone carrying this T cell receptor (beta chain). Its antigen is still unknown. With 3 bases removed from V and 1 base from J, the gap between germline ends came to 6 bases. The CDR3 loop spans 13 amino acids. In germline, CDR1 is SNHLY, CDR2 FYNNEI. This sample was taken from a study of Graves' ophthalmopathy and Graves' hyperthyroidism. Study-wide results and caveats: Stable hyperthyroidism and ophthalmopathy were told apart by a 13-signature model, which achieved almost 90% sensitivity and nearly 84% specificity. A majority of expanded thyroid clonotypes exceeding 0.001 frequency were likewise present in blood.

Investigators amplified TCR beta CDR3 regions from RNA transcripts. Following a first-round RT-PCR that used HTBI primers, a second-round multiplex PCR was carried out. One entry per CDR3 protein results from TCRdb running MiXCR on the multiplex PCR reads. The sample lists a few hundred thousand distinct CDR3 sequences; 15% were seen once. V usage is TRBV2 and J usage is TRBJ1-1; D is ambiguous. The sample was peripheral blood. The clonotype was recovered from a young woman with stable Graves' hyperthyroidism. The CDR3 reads CASSDQENTEAFF. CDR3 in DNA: TGTGCCAGCAGTGATCAGGAGAACACTGAAGCTTTCTTT.